One sample yielded the 29 T cell receptor beta chains listed below, sequenced in a study of blood T cells in healthy people across ages. A second PCR, run for 7 to 11 cycles, used a sample-barcoded 5' primer plus a J-beta primer mix. One entry per CDR3 protein results from TCRdb running MiXCR on the 5' RACE reads. The sample shows some 1.8 million distinct CDR3 sequences, roughly 43% of them seen only once. The sequenced sample consisted of blood. Receptor source: a human donor in good health.

This clonotype has only one observation. The chain employs TRBV4-2 and TRBJ2-4, with D maybe TRBD2 (5 bases). The DNA end lines up better with TRBJ2-7; the J call may be wrong. In germline, CDR1 is LGHNA, CDR2 YNFKEQ. The length of the CDR3 is 15 residues. CDR3 protein: CASSQGGSVYYEQYF. The CDR3 DNA follows: TGTGCCAGCAGCCAAGGAGGGTCCGTTTACTACGAGCAGTACTTC.

This clonotype has only a few counts. This chain joins TRBV7-2 and TRBJ2-5; the match to TRBD1 covers 9 bases. The CDR3 is made up of 15 amino acids. Trimming took 1 base from V and 5 from J; bases not matched to a gene: 5. Germline CDR1 and CDR2: SGHTA and FQGNSA. The CDR3 DNA sequence: TGTGCCAGCAGCTTAGTAGGGACAGGGTGGGAGACCCAGTACTTC. It is translated as CASSLVGTGWETQYF.

The genes are TRBV9 and TRBJ2-5; no clear D. The J call is doubtful: the DNA matches TRBJ2-7 better. The CDR3 covers 13 residues. Germline V gives CDR1 SGDLS, CDR2 YYNGEE. In DNA form, the CDR3 reads TGTGCCAGCAGCGCCTTTCGCGCGAGCGAGCAGTACTTC. It codes for CASSAFRASEQYF.

The V call is TRBV5-6, the J call TRBJ1-2; D unclear. V was cut by 3 bases and J by 8 bases, with 11 bases left in between. CDR3 length: 12 amino acids. In germline, CDR1 is SGHDT, CDR2 YYEEEE. CDR3 amino acids: CASSYDSEGYTF. The CDR3 DNA reads as TGTGCCAGCAGCTACGATTCGGAGGGCTACACCTTC.

The chain joins TRBV18 to TRBJ1-4, with D perhaps TRBD1 (6 bases). CDR1 KGHSH and CDR2 LQKENI come from the germline V gene. This CDR3 has 16 amino acids. V was clipped by 3 bases and J by 0 bases, with 11 bases between them. The CDR3 loop is CASSPTGTPTNEKLFF. The CDR3 DNA is TGTGCCAGCTCACCGACCGGGACACCAACTAATGAAAAACTGTTTTTT.

In its sample, this clonotype was seen a few times. J is TRBJ1-2 and V is TRBV7-2, with D maybe TRBD1 (6 bases). V was pared by 3 bases and J by 7 bases, with 12 bases between. Germline V lookup: CDR1 SGHTA, CDR2 FQGNSA. The CDR3 totals 13 residues. CDR3 in amino acids: CASSFTGNGGYTF. For the CDR3, the DNA is TGTGCCAGCAGCTTTACAGGGAACGGTGGCTACACCTTC.

The gene calls are TRBV5-1 and TRBJ2-7; the match to TRBD2 covers 7 bases. Per the germline V gene, CDR1 is SGHRS and CDR2 is YFSETQ. V was pared by 3 bases and J by 3 bases, with 0 bases of the junction left unmatched. The CDR3 is made up of 12 amino acids. CDR3 in DNA: TGCGCCAGCAGCTGGGACTACTACGAGCAGTACTTC. Translating it yields CASSWDYYEQYF.

This clonotype occurred a few times. The chain uses TRBV12-3 or TRBV12-4 and TRBJ1-6, with TRBD1 as a possible D gene (5 bases). The CDR3 consists of 14 residues. The ends were cut back, 2 bases at V and 10 bases at J, with 12 bases in the middle. Here the CDR3 reads CASSLLQGQSPLHF. The CDR3 nucleotides are TGTGCCAGCAGTTTACTCCAGGGTCAATCACCCCTCCACTTT.

The chain joins TRBV20-1 to TRBJ2-5, with TRBD2 identical over 13 bases. This CDR3 comprises 19 residues. After removal of 2 bases from V and 4 bases from J, the junction contained 16 bases not matched to a gene. The germline CDR1 and CDR2 sequences are DFQATT and SNEGSKA (reference sequence). The DNA of the CDR3 is TGCAGTGCTAGACCCATCGCCCGGACTAGCGGGGGACTTTTAGAGACCCAGTACTTC. Its protein product is CSARPIARTSGGLLETQYF.

The chain is built from TRBV14 and TRBJ1-6; D is undetermined. The CDR3 spans 18 residues. V was trimmed by 3 bases and J by 3 bases, leaving 18 bases between them. Germline-derived CDR1 and CDR2 are SGHDN and FVKESK. CDR3 in amino acids: CASSQRAPGSIYNSPLHF. In DNA form, the CDR3 reads TGTGCCAGCAGCCAGAGAGCCCCGGGATCAATCTATAATTCACCCCTCCACTTT.

This clonotype was picked up one time. This chain connects TRBV20-1 to TRBJ1-1; 7 bases line up with TRBD1. Per the germline V gene, CDR1 is DFQATT and CDR2 is SNEGSKA (reference sequence). The V segment lost 3 bases and the J segment 4 bases; nucleotides outside the gene matches: 2. CDR3 length: 12 residues. The CDR3 here is CSARDRPTEAFF. The DNA for the CDR3 is TGCAGTGCTAGGGACAGGCCCACTGAAGCTTTCTTT.

The chain couples TRBV20-1 to TRBJ2-3; TRBD2 might be the D (5 bases). Trimming stripped 7 bases from V and 0 bases from J, with 11 bases between. Germline V gene sequence: CDR1 DFQATT, CDR2 SNEGSKA (reference sequence). This CDR3 region has 13 residues. The CDR3 spells CSGGEGSTDTQYF. CDR3 coding DNA: TGCAGTGGTGGAGAGGGAAGCACAGATACGCAGTATTTT.

The V gene is TRBV4-1, the J gene TRBJ2-1; the D is unclear. CDR3 length: 14 amino acids. Deletions cut 3 bases from V and 4 bases from J, with 10 bases between. Germline CDR1 and CDR2: MGHRA and YSYEKL. This CDR3 is CASSHPAGYNEQFF. For the CDR3, the DNA is TGCGCCAGCAGCCATCCCGCTGGATACAATGAGCAGTTCTTC.

This clonotype turned up a few times. The CDR3 DNA reads as TGTGCCAGCAGCGAACGGGACAGGGATCGGACCCAGTACTTC. Amino acids: CASSERDRDRTQYF. The J gene is TRBJ2-5, the V gene TRBV7-9; TRBD1 agrees at 9 bases. CDR1 and CDR2 (germline): SEHNR, FQNEAQ (reference sequence). The CDR3 has 14 residues. Trimming removed 5 bases from V and 7 bases from J; junction bases left unmatched: 8.

In the case of this clonotype: At one boundary the junction diverges from the germline segment, which might be a read error. This chain uses TRBV29-1 with TRBJ1-2; the D is unclear. The CDR3 contains 13 residues. In germline, CDR1 is SQVTM, CDR2 ANQGSEA. CDR3 residues: CSVHSGFNYGHTF. The CDR3, as DNA: TGCAGCGTTCACTCGGGATTTAACTATGGCCACACCTTC.

V usage is TRBV7-9 and J usage is TRBJ1-1, with 7 bases fitting TRBD1. This CDR3 is built from 15 residues. V shed 0 bases, J shed 6 bases, and the junction held 7 bases outside the gene matches. CDR1 and CDR2 (germline): SEHNR, FQNEAQ (reference sequence). CDR3 protein: CASSLAGGQVAEAFF. The CDR3 bases are TGTGCCAGCAGCTTAGCGGGTGGACAGGTGGCTGAAGCTTTCTTT.

A word on this clonotype: This may come from a read error, since a much larger clone is one base off. Here the CDR3 omits its conserved ending phenylalanine or tryptophan, so a read error is the likely source. V and J are TRBV29-1 and TRBJ2-4; no firm D call. CDR3 size: 12 residues. Germline V gene data show CDR1 as SQVTM and CDR2 as ANQGSEA. Trimming left V 6 bases short and J 4 bases short, with 10 bases between. The CDR3, as DNA: TGCAGCGTATCCGAGAGTAAAAACATTCAGTACGTC. Amino acid sequence: CSVSESKNIQYV.

This clonotype was counted a few times. The genes are TRBV9 and TRBJ1-6, with 7 positions matching TRBD1. Germline trimming cut 4 bases from V and 14 bases from J; bases unmatched to any gene: 9. The CDR3 loop spans 13 amino acids. CDR1 and CDR2 (germline): SGDLS, YYNGEE. CDR3 sequence: CASSTDRETTLHF. The CDR3 DNA follows: TGTGCCAGCAGCACCGACAGGGAGACCACCCTCCACTTT.

The CDR3 nucleotides are TGCAGTGCTAGGGGGTTTTCCTACAATGAGCAGTTCTTC. It is translated as CSARGFSYNEQFF. This chain uses TRBV20-1 with TRBJ2-1; unclear D gene. There are 13 residues in the CDR3. CDR1 and CDR2 (germline): DFQATT, SNEGSKA (reference sequence). V dropped 3 bases and J dropped 1 base, with 7 bases sitting between them.

The V gene is TRBV20-1, the J gene TRBJ2-3; 13 bases map to TRBD2. V dropped 5 bases and J dropped 4; count of bases not matched to a gene: 12. Germline values: CDR1 DFQATT, CDR2 SNEGSKA (reference sequence). This CDR3 spans 17 amino acids. CDR3 nucleotides: TGCAGTGCTGGCGGACTAGCGGGGGCTAATGCACCAGATACGCAGTATTTT. Translation gives CSAGGLAGANAPDTQYF.

This clonotype occurred a few times. This chain uses TRBV7-2 with TRBJ1-1, with 7 bases matching TRBD1. The germline V gene encodes CDR1 SGHTA and CDR2 FQGNSA. The CDR3 is made up of 14 amino acids. V gave up 5 bases and J gave up 9 bases; unmatched junction bases: 12. CDR3 coding DNA: TGTGCCAGCAGCCCTCCGACCAGACAGGGAAAAGCTTTCTTT. Translating it yields CASSPPTRQGKAFF.

A note on this clonotype: The germline gene is not matched at one end of the junction; a read error may be the cause. The chain links TRBV7-2 to TRBJ1-1; possibly TRBD1 for D (5 bases). CDR3 length: 14 amino acids. Germline CDR1 and CDR2: SGHTA and FQGNSA. The CDR3 DNA follows: TGTGCCAGCAGCTTAGCTGGGACCAACACTGGAGCTTTCTTT. This encodes CASSLAGTNTGAFF.

This clonotype was observed many times. The CDR3 loop reads CSVSGLAYGEQYF. The CDR3 DNA reads TGCAGCGTATCGGGACTAGCGTATGGCGAGCAGTACTTC. The chain has TRBV29-1 and TRBJ2-7; 10 bases fit TRBD2. With 6 bases clipped from V and 6 bases from J, the junction kept 8 bases outside the gene matches. CDR1 and CDR2 from the germline V gene are SQVTM and ANQGSEA. The CDR3 loop spans 13 amino acids.

The chain recombines TRBV7-3 with TRBJ2-7; no reliable D call. Germline CDR1 is SGHTA and CDR2 is FQGTGA. The CDR3 spans 13 residues. Trimming shortened V by 2 bases and J by 2 bases, and 7 bases separated the two germline ends. Here the CDR3 DNA reads TGTGCCAGCAGCTTATACGTCCCCTACGAGCAGTACTTC. Encoded protein: CASSLYVPYEQYF.

The chain carries TRBV12-3 or TRBV12-4 and TRBJ1-4; D remains ambiguous. Trimming took 5 bases from V and 5 from J, leaving 9 bases between them. The CDR3 spans 13 residues. The CDR3: CASSPHRNEKLFF. CDR3 DNA sequence: TGTGCCAGCAGTCCTCATCGCAATGAAAAACTGTTTTTT.

The V and J genes are TRBV28 and TRBJ2-1; unclear D gene. The V end lost 2 bases, the J end lost 0 bases, and 5 bases lay between the germline ends. The CDR3 has 14 residues. Looked up from germline, CDR1 is MDHEN and CDR2 is SYDVKM. CDR3 loop: CASSLVFSYNEQFF. In nucleotides, the CDR3 is TGTGCCAGCAGTTTAGTTTTCTCCTACAATGAGCAGTTCTTC.

The V gene is TRBV2, the J gene TRBJ1-6; D ambiguous. Trimming stripped 7 bases from V and 6 bases from J, with 13 bases between. Germline V gene data show CDR1 as SNHLY and CDR2 as FYNNEI. This CDR3 is 14 amino acids long. In DNA form, the CDR3 reads TGTGCCAGCATAAGGGAGAATATTAATTCACCCCTCCACTTT. Residues: CASIRENINSPLHF.

The chain uses TRBV28 and TRBJ2-3; D possibly uses TRBD1 or TRBD2 (5 bases each). The ends were cut back, 6 bases at V and 2 bases at J, with 15 bases in the middle. The length of the CDR3 is 15 residues. Germline V lookup: CDR1 MDHEN, CDR2 SYDVKM. DNA for the CDR3: TGTGCCAGCAGCAGAGGGGCTAGCAACACAGATACGCAGTATTTT. Translating it yields CASSRGASNTDTQYF.

This clonotype was seen a handful of times. The V and J genes are TRBV4-1 and TRBJ2-7; D assignment may be TRBD1 or TRBD2 (5 bases each). The germline V and J ends were trimmed by 2 bases and 6 bases, with 14 bases remaining between them. Germline CDR1 MGHRA, CDR2 YSYEKL. The CDR3 sequence is 14 residues long. The CDR3 sequence is CASSQSRVGSEQYF. The CDR3, as DNA: TGCGCCAGCAGCCAATCCAGGGTTGGGAGCGAGCAGTACTTC.